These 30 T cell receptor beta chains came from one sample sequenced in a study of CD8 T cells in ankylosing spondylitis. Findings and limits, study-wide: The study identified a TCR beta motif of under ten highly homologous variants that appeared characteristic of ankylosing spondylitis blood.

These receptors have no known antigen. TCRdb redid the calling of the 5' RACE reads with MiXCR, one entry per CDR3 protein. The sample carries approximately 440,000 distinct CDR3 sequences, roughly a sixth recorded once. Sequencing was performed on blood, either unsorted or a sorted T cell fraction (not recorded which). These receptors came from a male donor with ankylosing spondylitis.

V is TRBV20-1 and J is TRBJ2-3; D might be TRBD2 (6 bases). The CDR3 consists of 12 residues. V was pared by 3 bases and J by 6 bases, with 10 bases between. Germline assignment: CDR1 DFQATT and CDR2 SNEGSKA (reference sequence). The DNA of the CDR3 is TGCAGTGCTAGGGGGCTAGCGGATACGCAGTATTTT. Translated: CSARGLADTQYF.

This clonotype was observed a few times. This CDR3 is CASSQEQWGGTDTQYF. Here the CDR3 DNA reads TGCGCCAGCAGCCAAGAACAGTGGGGGGGCACAGATACGCAGTATTTT. The chain has TRBV4-1 and TRBJ2-3; perhaps TRBD2 as D (6 bases). Per germline, CDR1 MGHRA and CDR2 YSYEKL. The V end was cut by 0 bases, the J end by 1 base, with 11 bases between. CDR3 size: 16 residues.

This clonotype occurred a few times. The CDR3, as DNA: TGTGCCAGCAGCTTAGGCCGTGTTCGCACAGATACGCAGTATTTT. This gives the protein CASSLGRVRTDTQYF. The V call is TRBV7-3, the J call TRBJ2-3; D not certain. This CDR3 has 15 residues. Germline CDR1 and CDR2: SGHTA and FQGTGA. V gave up 2 bases and J gave up 1 base, with 10 bases separating them.

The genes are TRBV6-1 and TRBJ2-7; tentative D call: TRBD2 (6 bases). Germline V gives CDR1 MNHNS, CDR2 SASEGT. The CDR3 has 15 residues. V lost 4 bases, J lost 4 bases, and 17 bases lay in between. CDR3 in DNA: TGTGCCAGCAGTGGGTCGGCGCCGGGGAGGTACGAGCAGTACTTC. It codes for CASSGSAPGRYEQYF.

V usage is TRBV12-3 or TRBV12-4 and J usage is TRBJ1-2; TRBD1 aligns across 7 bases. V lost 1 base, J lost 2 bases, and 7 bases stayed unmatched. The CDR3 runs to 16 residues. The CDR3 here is CASSLGAGQFNYGYTF. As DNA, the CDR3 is TGTGCCAGCAGTTTAGGAGCGGGACAGTTCAACTATGGCTACACCTTC.

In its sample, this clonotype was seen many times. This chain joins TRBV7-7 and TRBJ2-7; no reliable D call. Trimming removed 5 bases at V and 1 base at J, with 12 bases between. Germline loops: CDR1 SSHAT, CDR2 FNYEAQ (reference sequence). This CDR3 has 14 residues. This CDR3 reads CASSPSYGSYEQYF. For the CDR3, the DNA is TGTGCCAGCAGCCCCTCTTATGGATCCTACGAGCAGTACTTC.

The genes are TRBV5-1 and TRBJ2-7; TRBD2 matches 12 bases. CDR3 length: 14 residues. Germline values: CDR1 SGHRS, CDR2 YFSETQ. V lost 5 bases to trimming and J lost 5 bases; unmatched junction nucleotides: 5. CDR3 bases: TGCGCCAGCAGTCGGACTAGCGGGGAAAACGAGCAGTACTTC. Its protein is CASSRTSGENEQYF.

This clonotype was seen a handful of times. The CDR3 nucleotides are TGTGCCAGTACACCAGGTTATAATCAGCCCCAGCATTTT. Its translation: CASTPGYNQPQHF. The V and J genes are TRBV19 and TRBJ1-5, with D unresolved. V lost 7 bases, J lost 4 bases, and 11 bases lay in between. This CDR3 contains 13 residues. Germline CDR1 and CDR2: LNHDA and SQIVND (reference sequence).

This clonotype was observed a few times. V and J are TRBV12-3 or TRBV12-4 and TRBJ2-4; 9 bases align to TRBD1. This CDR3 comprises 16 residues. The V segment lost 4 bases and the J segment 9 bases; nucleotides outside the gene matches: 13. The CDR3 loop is CASSWGDRAGNSIQYF. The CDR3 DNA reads TGTGCCAGCAGTTGGGGGGACAGGGCGGGAAATAGCATTCAGTACTTC.

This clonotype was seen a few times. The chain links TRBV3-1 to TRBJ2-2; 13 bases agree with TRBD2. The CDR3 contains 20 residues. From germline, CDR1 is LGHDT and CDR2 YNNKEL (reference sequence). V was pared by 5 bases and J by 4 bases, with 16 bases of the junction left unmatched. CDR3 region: CASSFHPWTSGSGSTGELFF. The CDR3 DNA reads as TGTGCCAGCAGCTTCCACCCCTGGACTAGCGGGAGTGGCAGCACCGGGGAGCTGTTTTTT.

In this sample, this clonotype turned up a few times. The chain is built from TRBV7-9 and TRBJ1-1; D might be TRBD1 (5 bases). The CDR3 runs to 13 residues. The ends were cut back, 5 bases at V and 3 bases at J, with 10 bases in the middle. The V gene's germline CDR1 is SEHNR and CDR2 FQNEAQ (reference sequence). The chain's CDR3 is CASSVGTYTEAFF. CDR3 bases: TGTGCCAGCAGCGTGGGGACTTACACTGAAGCTTTCTTT.

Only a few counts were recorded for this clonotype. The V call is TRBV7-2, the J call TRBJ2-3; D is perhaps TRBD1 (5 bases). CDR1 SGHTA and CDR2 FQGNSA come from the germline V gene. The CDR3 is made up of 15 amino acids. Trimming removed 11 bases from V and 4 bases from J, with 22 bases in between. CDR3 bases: TGTGCCGTATCAACTGGGGCCCCTGGGGCAGATACGCAGTATTTT. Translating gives CAVSTGAPGADTQYF.

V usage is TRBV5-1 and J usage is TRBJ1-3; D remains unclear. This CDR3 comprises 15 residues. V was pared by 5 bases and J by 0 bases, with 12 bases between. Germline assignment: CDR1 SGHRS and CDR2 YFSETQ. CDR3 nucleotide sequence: TGCGCCAGCAGGCAAGAATCCTACTCTGGAAACACCATATATTTT. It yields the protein CASRQESYSGNTIYF. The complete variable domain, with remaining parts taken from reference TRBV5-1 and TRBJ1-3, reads KAGVTQTPRYLIKTRGQQVTLSCSPISGHRSVSWYQQTPGQGLQFLFEYFSETQRNKGNFPGRFSGRQFSNSRSEMNVSTLELGDSALYLCASRQESYSGNTIYFGEGSWLTVV.

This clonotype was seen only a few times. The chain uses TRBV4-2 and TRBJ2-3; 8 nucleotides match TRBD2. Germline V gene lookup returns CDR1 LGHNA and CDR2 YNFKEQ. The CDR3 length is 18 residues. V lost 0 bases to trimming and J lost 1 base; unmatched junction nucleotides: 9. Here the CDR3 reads CASSQDEGLAGRTDTQYF. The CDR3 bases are TGTGCCAGCAGCCAAGATGAGGGGCTAGCGGGCCGCACAGATACGCAGTATTTT.

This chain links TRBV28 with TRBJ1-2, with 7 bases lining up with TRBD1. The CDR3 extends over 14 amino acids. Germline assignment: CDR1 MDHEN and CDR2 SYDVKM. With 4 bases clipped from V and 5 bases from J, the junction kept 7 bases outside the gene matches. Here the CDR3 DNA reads TGTGCCAGCAGTTGGGGGGGACAGTTATATGGCTACACCTTC. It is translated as CASSWGGQLYGYTF.

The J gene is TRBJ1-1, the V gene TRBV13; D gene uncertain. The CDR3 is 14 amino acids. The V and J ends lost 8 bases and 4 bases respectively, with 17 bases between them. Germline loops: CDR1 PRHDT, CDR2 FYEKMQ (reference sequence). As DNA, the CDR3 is TGTGCCAGCCTGAGGCGTGGCGGGAGCACTGAAGCTTTCTTT. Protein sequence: CASLRRGGSTEAFF.

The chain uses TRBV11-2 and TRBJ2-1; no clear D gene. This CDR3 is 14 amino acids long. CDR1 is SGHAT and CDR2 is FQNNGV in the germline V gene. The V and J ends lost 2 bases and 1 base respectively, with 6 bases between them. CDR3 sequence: CASSLSRSYNEQFF. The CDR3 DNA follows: TGTGCCAGCAGCTTATCTCGATCCTACAATGAGCAGTTCTTC. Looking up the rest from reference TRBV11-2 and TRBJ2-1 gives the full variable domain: EAGVAQSPRYKIIEKRQSVAFWCNPISGHATLYWYQQILGQGPKLLIQFQNNGVVDDSQLPKDRFSAERLKGVDSTLKIQPAKLEDSAVYLCASSLSRSYNEQFFGPGTRLTVL.

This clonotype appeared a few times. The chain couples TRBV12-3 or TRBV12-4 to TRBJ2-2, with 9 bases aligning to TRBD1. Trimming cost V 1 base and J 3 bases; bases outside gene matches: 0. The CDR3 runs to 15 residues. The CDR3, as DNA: TGTGCCAGCAGTTTAGGACAGGGGGACACCGGGGAGCTGTTTTTT. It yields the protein CASSLGQGDTGELFF.

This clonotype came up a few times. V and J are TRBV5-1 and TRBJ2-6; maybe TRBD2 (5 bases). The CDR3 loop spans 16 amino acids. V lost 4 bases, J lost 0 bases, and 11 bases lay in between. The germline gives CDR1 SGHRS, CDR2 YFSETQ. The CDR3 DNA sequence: TGCGCCAGCAGCCCGGGGTCCTTCTCTGGGGCCAACGTCCTGACTTTC. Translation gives CASSPGSFSGANVLTF.

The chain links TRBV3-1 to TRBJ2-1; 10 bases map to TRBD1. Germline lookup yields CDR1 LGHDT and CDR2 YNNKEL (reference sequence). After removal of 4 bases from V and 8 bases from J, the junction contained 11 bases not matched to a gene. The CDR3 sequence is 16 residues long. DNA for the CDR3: TGTGCCAGCAGCCCAGGAGACAGGGGGCTTTGGGATGAGCAGTTCTTC. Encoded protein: CASSPGDRGLWDEQFF.

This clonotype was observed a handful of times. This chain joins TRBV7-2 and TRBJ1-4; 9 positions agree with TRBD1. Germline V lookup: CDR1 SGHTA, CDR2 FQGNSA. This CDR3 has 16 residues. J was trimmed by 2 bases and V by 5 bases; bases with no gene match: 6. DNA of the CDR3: TGTGCCAGCAGCCAAAGACAGGGGGGGACTAATGAAAAACTGTTTTTT. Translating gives CASSQRQGGTNEKLFF.

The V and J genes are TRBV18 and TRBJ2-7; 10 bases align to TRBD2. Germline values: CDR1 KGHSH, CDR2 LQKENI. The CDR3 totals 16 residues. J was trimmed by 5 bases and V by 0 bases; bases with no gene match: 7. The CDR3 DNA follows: TGTGCCAGCTCACCACCCCCTAGCGGGAGTAAAGACGAGCAGTACTTC. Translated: CASSPPPSGSKDEQYF.

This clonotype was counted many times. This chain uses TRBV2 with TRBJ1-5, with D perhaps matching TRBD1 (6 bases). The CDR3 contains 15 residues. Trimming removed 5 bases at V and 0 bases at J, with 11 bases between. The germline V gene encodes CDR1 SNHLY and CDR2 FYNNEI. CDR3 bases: TGTGCCAGCAGTTTGGACAGAGCTAGCAATCAGCCCCAGCATTTT. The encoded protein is CASSLDRASNQPQHF. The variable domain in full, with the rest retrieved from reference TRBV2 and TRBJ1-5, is EPEVTQTPSHQVTQMGQEVILRCVPISNHLYFYWYRQILGQKVEFLVSFYNNEISEKSEIFDDQFSVERPDGSNFTLKIRSTKLEDSAMYFCASSLDRASNQPQHFGDGTRLSIL.

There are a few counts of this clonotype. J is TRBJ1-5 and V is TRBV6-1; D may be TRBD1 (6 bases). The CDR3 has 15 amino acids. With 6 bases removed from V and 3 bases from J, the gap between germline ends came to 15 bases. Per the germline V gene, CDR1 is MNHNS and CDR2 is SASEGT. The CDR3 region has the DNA TGTGCCAGCAGCCCTTACAGGGCCCTCAATCAGCCCCAGCATTTT. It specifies CASSPYRALNQPQHF.

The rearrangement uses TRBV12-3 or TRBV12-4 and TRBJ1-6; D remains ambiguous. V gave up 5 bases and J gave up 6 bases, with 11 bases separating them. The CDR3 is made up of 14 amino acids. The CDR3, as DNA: TGTGCCAGCAGTGTTCTGAAGTCTAATTCACCCCTCCACTTT. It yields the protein CASSVLKSNSPLHF.

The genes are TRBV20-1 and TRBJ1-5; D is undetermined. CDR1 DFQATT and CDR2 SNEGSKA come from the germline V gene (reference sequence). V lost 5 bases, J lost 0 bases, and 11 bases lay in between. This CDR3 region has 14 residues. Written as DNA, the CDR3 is TGCAGTGCTGGAGGCGGCTATAGCAATCAGCCCCAGCATTTT. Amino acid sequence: CSAGGGYSNQPQHF.

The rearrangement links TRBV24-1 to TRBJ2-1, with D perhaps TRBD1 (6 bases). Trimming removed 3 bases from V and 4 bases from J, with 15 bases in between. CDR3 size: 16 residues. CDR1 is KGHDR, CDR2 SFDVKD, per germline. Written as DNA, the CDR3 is TGTGCCACCAGTGATGAAATCGGGACACTTTACAATGAGCAGTTCTTC. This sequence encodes CATSDEIGTLYNEQFF.

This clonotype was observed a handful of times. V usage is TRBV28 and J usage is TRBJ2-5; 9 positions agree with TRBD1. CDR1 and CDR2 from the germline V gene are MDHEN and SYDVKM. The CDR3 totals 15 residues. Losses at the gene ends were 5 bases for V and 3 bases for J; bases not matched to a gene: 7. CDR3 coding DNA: TGTGCCAGCAGTGTGGACAGGGGAGGAGAAGAGACCCAGTACTTC. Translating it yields CASSVDRGGEETQYF.

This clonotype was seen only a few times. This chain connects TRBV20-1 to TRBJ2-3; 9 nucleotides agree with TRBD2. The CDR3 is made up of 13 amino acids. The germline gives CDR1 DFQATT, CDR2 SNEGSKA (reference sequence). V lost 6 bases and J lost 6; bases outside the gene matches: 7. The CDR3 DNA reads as TGCAGTGCCCTCCACGGACTAGCGGATACGCAGTATTTT. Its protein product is CSALHGLADTQYF.

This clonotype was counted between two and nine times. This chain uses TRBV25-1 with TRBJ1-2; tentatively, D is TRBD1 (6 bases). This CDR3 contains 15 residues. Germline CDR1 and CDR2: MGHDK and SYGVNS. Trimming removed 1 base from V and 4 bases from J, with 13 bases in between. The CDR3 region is CASSESAGAIYGYTF. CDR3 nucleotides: TGTGCCAGCAGTGAATCAGCAGGGGCGATCTATGGCTACACCTTC.